Shown below are 20 T cell receptor beta chains from a single sample sequenced in a study of cytomegalovirus exposure and HLA in healthy donors. The PCR made use of 60 Vbeta and 13 Jbeta primers. TCRdb keeps only in-frame clones here, not all; method: immunoSEQ multiplex PCR. Here the sample spans 160,000 or so clones, 81% being singletons. Sequencing was done on a sample of PBMCs. Receptors originate from a woman in her forties or fifties in good health and CMV-seronegative.

The chain recombines TRBV7-6 with TRBJ1-2; D gene ambiguous. The CDR3 runs 13 residues. With 2 bases removed from V and 8 bases from J, the gap between germline ends came to 12 bases. Germline CDR1 and CDR2: SGHVS and FNYEAQ. CDR3 residues: CASSLQPGGGYTF. The CDR3 DNA reads TGTGCCAGCAGCTTACAGCCCGGCGGAGGCTACACCTTC.

Worth noting for this clone: Distinct nucleotide sequences in the sample also encode this CDR3. The J gene is TRBJ2-7, the V gene TRBV15, with 11 bases matching TRBD2. V dropped 1 base and J dropped 4; count of bases not matched to a gene: 0. The CDR3 runs to 14 residues. In germline, CDR1 is LNHNV, CDR2 YYDKDF (reference sequence). Here the CDR3 DNA reads TGTGCCACCAGCAGAGGACTAGCGGGATACGAGCAGTACTTC. Translation gives CATSRGLAGYEQYF.

The chain links TRBV6-5 to TRBJ2-3; 11 nucleotides agree with TRBD2. The V segment lost 7 bases and the J segment 8 bases; nucleotides outside the gene matches: 8. Germline CDR1 MNHEY, CDR2 SVGAGI. The length of the CDR3 is 14 residues. In DNA, the CDR3 is TGTGCCAGCAAGACTAGCGGGGACTATGGTACGCAGTATTTT. Protein: CASKTSGDYGTQYF.

The V and J genes are TRBV5-4 and TRBJ2-6; D is undetermined. Germline CDR1 is SGHNT and CDR2 is YYREEE (reference sequence). Deletions cut 5 bases from V and 0 bases from J, with 6 bases between. The CDR3 extends over 14 amino acids. In nucleotides, the CDR3 is TGTGCCAGCAGGATAGACTCTGGGGCCAACGTCCTGACTTTC. This gives the protein CASRIDSGANVLTF.

V gene TRBV5-6 combines with J gene TRBJ1-2; no clear D. CDR3 length: 14 residues. CDR1 and CDR2 (germline): SGHDT, YYEEEE. V lost 0 bases and J lost 1, with 7 bases in between. DNA for the CDR3: TGTGCCAGCAGCTTGGGCCAGGATAACTATGGCTACACCTTC. It codes for CASSLGQDNYGYTF. The full variable domain, rest sourced from reference TRBV5-6 and TRBJ1-2, is DAGVTQSPTHLIKTRGQQVTLRCSPKSGHDTVSWYQQALGQGPQFIFQYYEEEERQRGNFPDRFSGHQFPNYSSELNVNALLLGDSALYLCASSLGQDNYGYTFGSGTRLTVV.

The chain links TRBV5-1 to TRBJ2-5; D gene uncertain. The CDR3 consists of 13 residues. Trimming left V 3 bases short and J 6 bases short, with 12 bases between. Per the germline V gene, CDR1 is SGHRS and CDR2 is YFSETQ. The DNA for the CDR3 is TGCGCCAGCAGCTCCCCTAAAGTGCAGACCCAGTACTTC. Translated, it gives CASSSPKVQTQYF.

The V and J genes are TRBV30 and TRBJ2-1; 8 positions match TRBD1. The trim removed 3 bases at V and 5 bases at J, leaving 9 bases unmatched. This CDR3 contains 15 residues. CDR1 GTSNPN and CDR2 SVGIG come from the germline V gene (reference sequence). The CDR3 spells CAWRTVGQENNEQFF. CDR3 in DNA: TGTGCCTGGAGAACCGTGGGACAGGAAAACAATGAGCAGTTCTTC. The full variable domain, in which reference TRBV30 and TRBJ2-1 provide the parts outside the CDR3, is SQTIHQWPATLVQPVGSPLSLECTVEGTSNPNLYWYRQAAGRGLQLLFYSVGIGQISSEVPQNLSASRPQDRQFILSSKKLLLSDSGFYLCAWRTVGQENNEQFFGPGTRLTVL.

CDR3 coding DNA: TGTGCCAGAAGGTCGACTAGCGGGAGGGGGGCCGGGGAGCTGTTTTTT. Amino acids: CARRSTSGRGAGELFF. The chain joins TRBV5-3 to TRBJ2-2; 14 bases fit TRBD2. TRBV5-3 is filed as an ORF, its function uncertain. There are 16 residues in the CDR3. The V segment lost 5 bases and the J segment 6 bases; nucleotides outside the gene matches: 6.

The chain has TRBV6-6 and TRBJ2-3; 7 nucleotides align to TRBD2. Looked up from germline, CDR1 is MNHNY and CDR2 is SVGAGI (reference sequence). The J segment lost 5 bases and the V segment lost 3 bases, leaving 11 bases of the junction unmatched. The CDR3 length is 16 residues. The CDR3 sequence is CASSYPYSGGGDTQYF. Written as DNA, the CDR3 is TGTGCCAGCAGTTATCCATATAGCGGCGGGGGAGATACGCAGTATTTT.

CDR3: CASSYVVGELFF. The CDR3 bases are TGTGCCAGCAGTTATGTAGTCGGGGAGCTGTTTTTT. The genes are TRBV6-5 and TRBJ2-2; no definite D call. V was pared by 3 bases and J by 7 bases, with 6 bases between. The CDR3 totals 12 residues. CDR1 and CDR2 (germline): MNHEY, SVGAGI.

V and J are TRBV4-2 and TRBJ1-1; D is perhaps TRBD1 (5 bases). V was shortened by 0 bases and J by 6 bases, with 17 bases between the two germline ends. In germline, CDR1 is LGHNA, CDR2 YNFKEQ. The CDR3 loop spans 16 amino acids. The CDR3 region has the DNA TGTGCCAGCAGCCAAGAAAGGAACCCGGGGGAGCCTGAAGCTTTCTTT. Its protein is CASSQERNPGEPEAFF.

The chain is built from TRBV27 and TRBJ2-7; possible D gene TRBD1, 6 bases. From germline, CDR1 is MNHEY and CDR2 SMNVEV (reference sequence). The CDR3 is 14 amino acids. V shed 6 bases and J shed 4 bases, with 16 bases lying between them. The CDR3 is CASSLARGSYEQYF. The CDR3 coding sequence is TGTGCCAGCAGCCTCGCCAGGGGTTCGTACGAGCAGTACTTC.

The table lists this clone with a few counts. The CDR3 bases are TGTGCCAGCAGCTCCGGTTCATTGGGGCACGGGGAGCTGTTTTTT. Encoded protein: CASSSGSLGHGELFF. The chain recombines TRBV7-3 with TRBJ2-2, with D perhaps TRBD1 (5 bases). The CDR3 extends over 15 amino acids. Between the trimmed V and J ends, which lost 4 bases and 7 bases, there was a span of 16 bases. CDR1 and CDR2 from the germline V gene are SGHTA and FQGTGA.

This chain connects TRBV28 to TRBJ2-7; D might be TRBD1 (5 bases). This CDR3 contains 15 residues. V shed 5 bases and J shed 6 bases, with 20 bases lying between them. CDR1 is MDHEN and CDR2 is SYDVKM in the germline V gene. The CDR3 loop is CASSPFRTPLPEQYF. In nucleotides, the CDR3 is TGTGCCAGCAGTCCATTCCGGACACCTTTACCCGAGCAGTACTTC.

V and J are TRBV5-1 and TRBJ2-1; 9 bases fit TRBD2. V trimming: 4 bases; J trimming: 4 bases; junction bases outside the gene matches: 9. Germline V gene lookup returns CDR1 SGHRS and CDR2 YFSETQ. CDR3 length: 16 residues. The CDR3 spells CASSPRVAGDYNEQFF. The CDR3 coding sequence is TGCGCCAGCAGCCCACGGGTAGCGGGGGATTACAATGAGCAGTTCTTC.

The V call is TRBV7-9, the J call TRBJ2-5; unclear D gene. V lost 4 bases and J 11 bases, leaving 14 bases between the germline ends. The germline V gene encodes CDR1 SEHNR and CDR2 FQNEAQ (reference sequence). CDR3 length equals 12 residues. The CDR3 DNA reads TGTGCCAGCAGCTCCACAGACATAGAGCAGTACTTC. This encodes CASSSTDIEQYF.

This clone appeared a few times. The rearrangement uses TRBV6-1 and TRBJ1-1; the D gene is possibly TRBD1 (5 bases). The CDR3 length is 14 residues. Trimming took 5 bases from V and 0 from J, leaving 10 bases between them. Germline V gene lookup returns CDR1 MNHNS and CDR2 SASEGT. The CDR3 protein is CASSRVGVNTEAFF. For the CDR3, the DNA is TGTGCCAGCAGTAGGGTAGGGGTGAACACTGAAGCTTTCTTT.

This clone has more than one count but fewer than ten. The CDR3 region has the DNA TGTGCCAGCCGCCCTATCCAAGAGACCCAGTACTTC. It specifies CASRPIQETQYF. The chain recombines TRBV2 with TRBJ2-5; D uncertain. CDR1 SNHLY and CDR2 FYNNEI come from the germline V gene. V lost 8 bases, J lost 1 base, and 8 bases lay in between. This CDR3 is built from 12 residues. Full variable domain (missing parts from reference TRBV2 and TRBJ2-5): EPEVTQTPSHQVTQMGQEVILRCVPISNHLYFYWYRQILGQKVEFLVSFYNNEISEKSEIFDDQFSVERPDGSNFTLKIRSTKLEDSAMYFCASRPIQETQYFGPGTRLLVL.

The chain has TRBV19 and TRBJ2-5; 7 bases map to TRBD1. The CDR3 runs to 14 residues. CDR1 is LNHDA and CDR2 is SQIVND in the germline V gene (reference sequence). The junction had 2 bases not matched to a gene; V was cut back by 0 bases and J by 4 bases. The CDR3 region is CASSIDRQGETQYF. The CDR3 DNA sequence: TGTGCCAGTAGTATAGATCGACAGGGAGAGACCCAGTACTTC.

V gene TRBV7-6 combines with J gene TRBJ2-3; 12 bases agree with TRBD2. This CDR3 region has 15 residues. Germline V gives CDR1 SGHVS, CDR2 FNYEAQ. The V and J ends lost 5 bases and 6 bases, in that order; junction bases with no gene match: 6. Here the CDR3 reads CASSRLAGVGDTQYF. CDR3 nucleotides: TGTGCCAGCAGCCGACTAGCGGGAGTGGGGGATACGCAGTATTTT.